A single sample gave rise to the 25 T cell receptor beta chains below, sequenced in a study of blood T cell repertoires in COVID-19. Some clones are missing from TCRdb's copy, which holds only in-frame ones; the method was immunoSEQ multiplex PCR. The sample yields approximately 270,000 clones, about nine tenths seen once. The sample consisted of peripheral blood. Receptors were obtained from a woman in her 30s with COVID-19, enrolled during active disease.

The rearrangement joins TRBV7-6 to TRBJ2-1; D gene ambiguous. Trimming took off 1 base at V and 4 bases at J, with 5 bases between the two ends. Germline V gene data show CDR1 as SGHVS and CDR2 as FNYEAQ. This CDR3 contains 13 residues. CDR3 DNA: TGTGCCAGCAGCTTAGTCTCTTACAATGAGCAGTTCTTC. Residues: CASSLVSYNEQFF.

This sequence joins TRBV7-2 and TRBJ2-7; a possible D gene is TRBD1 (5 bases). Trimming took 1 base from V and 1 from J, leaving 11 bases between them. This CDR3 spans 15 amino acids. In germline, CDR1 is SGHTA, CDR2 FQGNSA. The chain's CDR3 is CASSLEAGNSYEQYF. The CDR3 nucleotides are TGTGCCAGCAGCTTAGAGGCAGGGAATTCCTACGAGCAGTACTTC. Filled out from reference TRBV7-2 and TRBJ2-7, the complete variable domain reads GAGVSQSPSNKVTEKGKDVELRCDPISGHTALYWYRQSLGQGLEFLIYFQGNSAPDKSGLPSDRFSAERTGGSVSTLTIQRTQQEDSAVYLCASSLEAGNSYEQYFGPGTRLTVT.

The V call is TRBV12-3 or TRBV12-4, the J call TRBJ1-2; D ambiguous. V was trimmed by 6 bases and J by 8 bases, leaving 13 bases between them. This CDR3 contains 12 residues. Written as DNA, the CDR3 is TGTGCCAGCAGCCCTGACCGGAGGGGCTACACCTTC. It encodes CASSPDRRGYTF.

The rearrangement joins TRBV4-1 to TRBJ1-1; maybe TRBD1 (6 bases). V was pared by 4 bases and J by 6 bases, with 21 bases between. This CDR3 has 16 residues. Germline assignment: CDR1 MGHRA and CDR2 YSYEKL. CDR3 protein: CASSRGGRQAFAEAFF. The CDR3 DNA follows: TGCGCCAGCAGCCGGGGGGGGCGACAGGCCTTCGCTGAAGCTTTCTTT.

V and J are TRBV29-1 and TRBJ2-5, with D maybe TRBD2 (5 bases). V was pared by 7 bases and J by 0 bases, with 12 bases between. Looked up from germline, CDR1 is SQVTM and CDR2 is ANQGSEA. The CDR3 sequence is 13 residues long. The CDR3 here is CSGWTGYQETQYF. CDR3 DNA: TGCAGCGGATGGACTGGCTACCAAGAGACCCAGTACTTC.

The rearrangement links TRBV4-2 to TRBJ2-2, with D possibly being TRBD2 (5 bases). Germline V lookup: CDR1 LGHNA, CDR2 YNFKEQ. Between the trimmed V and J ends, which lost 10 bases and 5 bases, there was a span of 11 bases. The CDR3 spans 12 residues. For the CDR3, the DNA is TGTGCCACCCTAGCCGGAACCGGGGAGCTGTTTTTT. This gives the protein CATLAGTGELFF.

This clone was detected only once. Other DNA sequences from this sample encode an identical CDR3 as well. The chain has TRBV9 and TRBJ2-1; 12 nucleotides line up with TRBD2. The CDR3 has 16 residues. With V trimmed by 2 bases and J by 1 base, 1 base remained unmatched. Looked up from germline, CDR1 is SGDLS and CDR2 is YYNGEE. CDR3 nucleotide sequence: TGTGCCAGCAGCGTTCTAGCGGGAGGGTCCTACAATGAGCAGTTCTTC. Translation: CASSVLAGGSYNEQFF.

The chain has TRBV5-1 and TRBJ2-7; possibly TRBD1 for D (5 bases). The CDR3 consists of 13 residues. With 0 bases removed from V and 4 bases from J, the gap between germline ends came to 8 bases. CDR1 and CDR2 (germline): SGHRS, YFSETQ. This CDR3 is CASSLEDSYEQYF. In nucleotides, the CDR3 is TGCGCCAGCAGCTTGGAAGACAGTTACGAGCAGTACTTC.

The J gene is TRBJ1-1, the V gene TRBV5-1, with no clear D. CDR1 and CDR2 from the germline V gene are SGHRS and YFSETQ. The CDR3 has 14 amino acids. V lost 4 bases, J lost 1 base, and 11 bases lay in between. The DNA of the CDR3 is TGCGCCAGCAGCCATGGTGCCAGGAACACTGAAGCTTTCTTT. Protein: CASSHGARNTEAFF.

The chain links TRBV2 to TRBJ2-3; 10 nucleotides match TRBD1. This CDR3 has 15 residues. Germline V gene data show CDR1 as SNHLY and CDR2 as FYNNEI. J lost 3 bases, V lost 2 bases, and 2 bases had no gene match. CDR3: CASSERDRGTDTQYF. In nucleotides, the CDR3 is TGTGCCAGCAGTGAACGGGACAGGGGAACAGATACGCAGTATTTT.

The CDR3: CASSPNAGGDSPLHF. DNA of the CDR3: TGTGCCAGCAGTCCAAACGCGGGGGGGGATTCACCCCTCCACTTT. This chain uses TRBV3-1 (or the pseudogene TRBV3-2) with TRBJ1-6, with D perhaps TRBD1 (5 bases). Germline-derived CDR1 and CDR2 are LGHDT and YNNKEL (reference sequence). There are 15 residues in the CDR3. V lost 6 bases and J 8 bases, leaving 17 bases between the germline ends.

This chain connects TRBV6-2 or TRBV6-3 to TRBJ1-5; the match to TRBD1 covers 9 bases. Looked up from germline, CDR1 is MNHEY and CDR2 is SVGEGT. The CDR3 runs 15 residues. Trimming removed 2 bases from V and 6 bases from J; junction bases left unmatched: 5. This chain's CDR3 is CASSYQTGGSQPQHF. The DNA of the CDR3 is TGTGCCAGCAGTTACCAGACAGGGGGAAGTCAGCCCCAGCATTTT.

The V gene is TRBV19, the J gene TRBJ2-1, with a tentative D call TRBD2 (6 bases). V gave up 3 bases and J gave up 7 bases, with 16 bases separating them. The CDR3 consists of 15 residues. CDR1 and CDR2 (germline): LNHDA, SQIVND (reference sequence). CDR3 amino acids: CASSIGSSQWNEQFF. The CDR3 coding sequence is TGTGCCAGTAGTATCGGGAGTTCCCAATGGAATGAGCAGTTCTTC.

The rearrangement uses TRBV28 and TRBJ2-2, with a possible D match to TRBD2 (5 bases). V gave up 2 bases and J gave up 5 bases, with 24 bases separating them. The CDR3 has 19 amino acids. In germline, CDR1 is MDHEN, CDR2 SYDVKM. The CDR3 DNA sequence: TGTGCCAGCAGTTTAATCGAGGGCAGCCGATATTCTGGGACCGGGGAGCTGTTTTTT. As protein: CASSLIEGSRYSGTGELFF.

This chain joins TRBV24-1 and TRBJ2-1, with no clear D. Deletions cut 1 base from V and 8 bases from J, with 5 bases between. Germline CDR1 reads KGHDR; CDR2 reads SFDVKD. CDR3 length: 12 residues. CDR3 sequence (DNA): TGTGCCACCAGTGATTTCAGTCATGAGCAGTTCTTC. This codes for CATSDFSHEQFF.

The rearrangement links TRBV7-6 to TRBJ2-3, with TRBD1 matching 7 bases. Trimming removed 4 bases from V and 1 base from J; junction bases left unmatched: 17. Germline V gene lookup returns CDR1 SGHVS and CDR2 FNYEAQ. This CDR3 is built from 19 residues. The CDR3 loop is CASSSHILPTGAGTDTQYF. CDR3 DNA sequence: TGTGCCAGCAGCTCACATATCCTACCTACAGGGGCAGGCACAGATACGCAGTATTTT.

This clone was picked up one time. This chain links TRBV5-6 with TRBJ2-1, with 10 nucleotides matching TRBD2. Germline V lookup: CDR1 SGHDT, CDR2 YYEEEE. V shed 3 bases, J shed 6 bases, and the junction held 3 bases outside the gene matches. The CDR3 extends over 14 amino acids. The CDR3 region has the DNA TGTGCCAGCAGCTCGGGACTAGCGATCAATGAGCAGTTCTTC. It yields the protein CASSSGLAINEQFF. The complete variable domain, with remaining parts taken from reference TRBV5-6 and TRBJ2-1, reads DAGVTQSPTHLIKTRGQQVTLRCSPKSGHDTVSWYQQALGQGPQFIFQYYEEEERQRGNFPDRFSGHQFPNYSSELNVNALLLGDSALYLCASSSGLAINEQFFGPGTRLTVL.

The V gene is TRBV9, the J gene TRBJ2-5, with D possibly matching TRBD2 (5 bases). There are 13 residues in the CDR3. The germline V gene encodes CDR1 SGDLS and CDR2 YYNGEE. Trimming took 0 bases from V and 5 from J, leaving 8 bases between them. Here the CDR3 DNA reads TGTGCCAGCAGCGTAGGGGAGTGGGAGACCCAGTACTTC. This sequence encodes CASSVGEWETQYF.

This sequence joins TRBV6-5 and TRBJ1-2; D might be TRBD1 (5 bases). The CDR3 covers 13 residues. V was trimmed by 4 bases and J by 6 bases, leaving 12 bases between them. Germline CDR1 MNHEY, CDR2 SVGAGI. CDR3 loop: CASSWRRGNGYTF. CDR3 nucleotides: TGTGCCAGCAGTTGGCGACGGGGGAATGGCTACACCTTC.

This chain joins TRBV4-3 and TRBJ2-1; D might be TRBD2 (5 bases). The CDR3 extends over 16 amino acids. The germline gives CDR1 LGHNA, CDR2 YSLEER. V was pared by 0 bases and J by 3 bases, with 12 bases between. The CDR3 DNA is TGCGCCAGCAGCCAAGAGGTGGGGAGACTCTACAATGAGCAGTTCTTC. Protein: CASSQEVGRLYNEQFF.

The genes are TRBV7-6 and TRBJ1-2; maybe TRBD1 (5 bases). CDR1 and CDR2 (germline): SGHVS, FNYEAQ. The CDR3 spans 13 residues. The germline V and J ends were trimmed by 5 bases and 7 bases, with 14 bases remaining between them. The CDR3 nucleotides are TGTGCCAGCAGCCCGGGTGGGACTGCTGGCTACACCTTC. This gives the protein CASSPGGTAGYTF.

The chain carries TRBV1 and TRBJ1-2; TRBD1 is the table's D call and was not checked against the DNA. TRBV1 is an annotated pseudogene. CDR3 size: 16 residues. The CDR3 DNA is TGCACCAGCAGGCTCCAGGGGTTGGCGTTTTCATGGGGCTACACCTTC. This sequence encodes CTSRLQGLAFSWGYTF.

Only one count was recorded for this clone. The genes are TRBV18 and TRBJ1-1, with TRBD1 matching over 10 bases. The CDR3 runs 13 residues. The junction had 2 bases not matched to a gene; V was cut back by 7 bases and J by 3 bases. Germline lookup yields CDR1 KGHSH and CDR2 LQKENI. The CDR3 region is CASFGTGDTEAFF. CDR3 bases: TGTGCCAGCTTTGGGACAGGGGACACTGAAGCTTTCTTT.

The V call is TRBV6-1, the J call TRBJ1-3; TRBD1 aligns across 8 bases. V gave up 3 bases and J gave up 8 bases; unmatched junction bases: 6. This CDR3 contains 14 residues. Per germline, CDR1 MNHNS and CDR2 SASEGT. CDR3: CASSEDRDYDTIYF. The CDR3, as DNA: TGTGCCAGCAGTGAGGACAGGGATTACGACACCATATATTTT.

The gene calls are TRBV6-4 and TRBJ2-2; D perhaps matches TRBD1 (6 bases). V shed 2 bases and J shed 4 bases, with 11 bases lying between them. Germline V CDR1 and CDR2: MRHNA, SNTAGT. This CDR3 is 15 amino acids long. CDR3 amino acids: CASSDEQDSTGELFF. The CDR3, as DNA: TGTGCCAGCAGTGACGAACAGGACAGCACCGGGGAGCTGTTTTTT.